The 27 T cell receptor beta chains given below trace back to one sample, sequenced in a study of cytomegalovirus exposure and HLA in healthy donors (dated by TCRdb to the late 2010s). The library relied on the immunoSEQ multiplex PCR assay. For the multiplex PCR, a mixture combining 60 forward primers for TCR Vbeta segments and 13 reverse primers for TCR Jbeta segments was used. TCRdb holds this immuneACCESS table with in-frame rearrangements only. Some clones are missing; in checked studies, unresolved V genes explain under half, and the rest has no known cause. Present in this sample are some 130,000 clones, about 80% of which were seen just once. Clones ranked in the top ten supply about 1.3% of the sample. The material sequenced was PBMCs. The receptors derive from a middle-aged man in good health and CMV-seronegative.

The V and J genes are TRBV2 and TRBJ1-1; TRBD1 aligns across 10 bases. The CDR3 covers 14 residues. With V trimmed by 10 bases and J by 4 bases, 9 bases remained unmatched. Per the germline V gene, CDR1 is SNHLY and CDR2 is FYNNEI. CDR3: CATYEGQGFTEAFF. DNA of the CDR3: TGTGCCACGTACGAGGGACAGGGGTTCACTGAAGCTTTCTTT.

The chain has TRBV5-8 and TRBJ2-7, with TRBD1 matching 8 bases. The CDR3 length is 15 residues. V shed 1 base and J 3 bases; nucleotides not matched to a gene: 6. Germline values: CDR1 SGHTS, CDR2 YDEGEE. CDR3 protein: CASSLFRGLLYEQYF. CDR3 bases: TGTGCCAGCAGCTTGTTCAGGGGGCTACTCTACGAGCAGTACTTC.

CDR3: CASSLADRNTEAFF. The CDR3 DNA is TGTGCCAGCAGCTTGGCCGACAGGAACACTGAAGCTTTCTTT. This rearrangement joins TRBV5-4 to TRBJ1-1; possible D gene TRBD1, 5 bases. Trimming took off 0 bases at V and 1 base at J, with 7 bases between the two ends. Germline CDR1 and CDR2: SGHNT and YYREEE (reference sequence). The CDR3 runs 14 residues.

The J gene is TRBJ2-7, the V gene TRBV16; TRBD2 agrees at 7 bases. Trimming at V came to 5 bases and at J to 0 bases, leaving 4 bases not matched to a gene. Germline-derived CDR1 and CDR2 are KGHSY and FQNENV. This CDR3 contains 14 residues. The CDR3 protein is CASSRQRDSYEQYF. CDR3 nucleotide sequence: TGTGCCAGCAGCAGGCAGCGGGACTCCTACGAGCAGTACTTC.

The chain's CDR3 is CASSLRASYETQYF. The CDR3, as DNA: TGTGCCAGCAGCTTGCGCGCTAGCTATGAGACCCAGTACTTC. The genes are TRBV5-4 and TRBJ2-5; D possibly corresponds to TRBD2 (5 bases). Trimming shortened V by 1 base and J by 5 bases, and 12 bases separated the two germline ends. The CDR3 has 14 amino acids. Germline V gene data show CDR1 as SGHNT and CDR2 as YYREEE (reference sequence).

The chain joins TRBV6-5 to TRBJ1-2, with D tentatively TRBD1 (6 bases). The germline V gene encodes CDR1 MNHEY and CDR2 SVGAGI. The CDR3 sequence is 14 residues long. The V end lost 4 bases, the J end lost 7 bases, and 16 bases lay between the germline ends. The CDR3 is CASSSTLGASGYTF. The DNA for the CDR3 is TGTGCCAGCAGTTCCACTCTGGGGGCGAGTGGCTACACCTTC.

This chain uses TRBV5-1 with TRBJ1-4; D gene ambiguous. V lost 1 base and J lost 0, with 13 bases in between. The germline CDR1 and CDR2 sequences are SGHRS and YFSETQ. This CDR3 has 17 amino acids. CDR3 sequence: CASSLTPGSTTNEKLFF. CDR3 in DNA: TGCGCCAGCAGCTTGACCCCTGGCAGTACAACTAATGAAAAACTGTTTTTT.

The chain carries TRBV5-8 and TRBJ2-3; 7 bases line up with TRBD2. With 4 bases clipped from V and 6 bases from J, the junction kept 8 bases outside the gene matches. Germline V gives CDR1 SGHTS, CDR2 YDEGEE. The CDR3 is made up of 14 amino acids. In DNA, the CDR3 is TGTGCCAGCAGCCGGAGCGGGGCGGCCGATACGCAGTATTTT. This sequence encodes CASSRSGAADTQYF.

The chain couples TRBV7-2 to TRBJ2-3, with 7 bases that match TRBD2. This CDR3 contains 18 residues. V was clipped by 1 base and J by 4 bases; unmatched bases: 14. Germline-derived CDR1 and CDR2 are SGHTA and FQGNSA. Here the CDR3 DNA reads TGTGCCAGCAGCTTAGTAGGCAGTGGGAGCGGGAATTCAGATACGCAGTATTTT. It is translated as CASSLVGSGSGNSDTQYF.

This clone was found a few times. The gene calls are TRBV6-5 and TRBJ2-1; TRBD2 aligns across 9 bases. Germline loops: CDR1 MNHEY, CDR2 SVGAGI. With 7 bases clipped from V and 10 bases from J, the junction kept 14 bases outside the gene matches. The CDR3 is made up of 15 amino acids. DNA of the CDR3: TGTGCCAGCACCCCTCGGGGAGGCGGGAGGGGCGAGCAGTTCTTC. Translation gives CASTPRGGGRGEQFF.

The rearrangement joins TRBV29-1 to TRBJ1-1; 8 positions agree with TRBD1. The CDR3 length is 15 residues. V lost 7 bases and J lost 7; bases outside the gene matches: 17. The germline V gene encodes CDR1 SQVTM and CDR2 ANQGSEA. CDR3 sequence: CSASPRQGPPSEAFF. CDR3 in DNA: TGCAGCGCTTCCCCTCGACAGGGGCCACCCAGTGAAGCTTTCTTT.

The V and J genes are TRBV5-1 and TRBJ2-1, with 9 bases matching TRBD2. The CDR3 spans 14 residues. From germline, CDR1 is SGHRS and CDR2 YFSETQ. V lost 1 base to trimming and J lost 6 bases; unmatched junction nucleotides: 2. This chain's CDR3 is CASSLKTSGNEQFF. CDR3 coding DNA: TGCGCCAGCAGCTTGAAGACTAGCGGCAATGAGCAGTTCTTC.

This clone appeared once. The chain recombines TRBV13 with TRBJ2-7, with 9 bases that match TRBD2. The J call may be mistaken, given a closer DNA end match to TRBJ2-1. Germline CDR1 and CDR2: PRHDT and FYEKMQ (reference sequence). This CDR3 comprises 14 residues. The CDR3 nucleotides are TGTGCCAGCAGCCATAGCGGGAGCTGGGATGAGCAGTTCTTC. Its protein product is CASSHSGSWDEQFF.

Comment on this clone: Other DNA variants within this sample encode the same CDR3. The rearrangement links TRBV7-9 to TRBJ2-3, with 9 bases that match TRBD2. This CDR3 has 15 amino acids. J lost 4 bases, V lost 0 bases, and 2 bases had no gene match. The germline gives CDR1 SEHNR, CDR2 FQNEAQ (reference sequence). CDR3 DNA sequence: TGTGCCAGCAGCTTAGCTAGCGGGAGAGCAGATACGCAGTATTTT. Translating it yields CASSLASGRADTQYF.

The chain recombines TRBV5-4 with TRBJ2-1; TRBD2 matches 11 bases. The CDR3 extends over 15 amino acids. CDR1 and CDR2 from the germline V gene are SGHNT and YYREEE (reference sequence). With 4 bases clipped from V and 2 bases from J, the junction kept 2 bases outside the gene matches. CDR3 coding DNA: TGTGCCAGCAGCATTAGCGGGAGGGCCTACAATGAGCAGTTCTTC. Translated, it gives CASSISGRAYNEQFF.

This clone was found a few times. V usage is TRBV5-8 and J usage is TRBJ1-1; no clear D. Trimming removed 4 bases from V and 0 bases from J, with 7 bases in between. The CDR3 extends over 13 amino acids. Germline V CDR1 and CDR2: SGHTS, YDEGEE. In DNA, the CDR3 is TGTGCCAGCAGCCAACACCTGAACACTGAAGCTTTCTTT. Protein sequence: CASSQHLNTEAFF.

The J gene is TRBJ2-5, the V gene TRBV5-1; 7 bases are shared with TRBD1. V dropped 4 bases and J dropped 3; count of bases not matched to a gene: 9. This CDR3 region has 15 residues. Germline CDR1 SGHRS, CDR2 YFSETQ. The CDR3 protein is CASSPPGTAKETQYF. CDR3 bases: TGCGCCAGCAGCCCCCCCGGGACAGCAAAAGAGACCCAGTACTTC.

The chain links TRBV18 to TRBJ2-6, with 12 bases lining up with TRBD2. Germline CDR1 is KGHSH and CDR2 is LQKENI. Losses at the gene ends were 4 bases for V and 0 bases for J; bases not matched to a gene: 4. This CDR3 comprises 18 residues. CDR3 amino acids: CASSRGTSGYSGANVLTF. The CDR3 DNA reads as TGTGCCAGCTCACGTGGGACTAGCGGGTACTCTGGGGCCAACGTCCTGACTTTC.

The chain carries TRBV5-1 and TRBJ2-5; 10 nucleotides agree with TRBD2. Trimming at V came to 7 bases and at J to 3 bases, leaving 6 bases not matched to a gene. Germline values: CDR1 SGHRS, CDR2 YFSETQ. The CDR3 sequence is 14 residues long. CDR3 amino acids: CASSVAGGKETQYF. Here the CDR3 DNA reads TGCGCCAGCTCCGTAGCGGGAGGAAAAGAGACCCAGTACTTC.

For the CDR3, the DNA is TGTGCTAGTGGTCTTTCACAGGGCGCAGATACGCAGTATTTT. This encodes CASGLSQGADTQYF. This sequence joins TRBV12-5 and TRBJ2-3; D may be TRBD1 (6 bases). V gave up 5 bases and J gave up 4 bases, with 13 bases separating them. The CDR3 consists of 14 residues. Germline lookup yields CDR1 LGHNT and CDR2 FRNRAP.

The J gene is TRBJ2-2, the V gene TRBV5-1; tentative D call: TRBD2 (6 bases). Trimming took 0 bases from V and 5 from J, leaving 11 bases between them. Germline CDR1 SGHRS, CDR2 YFSETQ. CDR3 length: 15 amino acids. CDR3 sequence reads: CASSLGSGRTGELFF. CDR3 nucleotides: TGCGCCAGCAGCTTGGGTAGCGGTCGAACCGGGGAGCTGTTTTTT. Drawing the rest from reference TRBV5-1 and TRBJ2-2, the complete variable domain is KAGVTQTPRYLIKTRGQQVTLSCSPISGHRSVSWYQQTPGQGLQFLFEYFSETQRNKGNFPGRFSGRQFSNSRSEMNVSTLELGDSALYLCASSLGSGRTGELFFGEGSRLTVL.

This clone has a handful of counts. The V and J genes are TRBV4-3 and TRBJ2-3, with a weak D call TRBD2 (6 bases). Per the germline V gene, CDR1 is LGHNA and CDR2 is YSLEER. The CDR3 spans 16 residues. Trimming removed 0 bases from V and 5 bases from J, with 15 bases in between. CDR3 sequence (DNA): TGCGCCAGCAGCCAAGATGGAGGGAGAGGTATAGATACGCAGTATTTT. Residues: CASSQDGGRGIDTQYF.

This chain uses TRBV7-6 with TRBJ2-2; unclear D gene. Germline V lookup: CDR1 SGHVS, CDR2 FNYEAQ. This CDR3 has 15 residues. Trimming removed 1 base from V and 1 base from J, with 7 bases in between. This chain's CDR3 is CASSLGNRNTGELFF. In DNA form, the CDR3 reads TGTGCCAGCAGCTTAGGAAACAGGAACACCGGGGAGCTGTTTTTT.

The chain is built from TRBV6-1 and TRBJ2-2; 9 bases match TRBD2. Germline CDR1 reads MNHNS; CDR2 reads SASEGT. V shed 1 base and J 2 bases; nucleotides not matched to a gene: 5. This CDR3 has 17 residues. CDR3 region: CASSEVAGVVNTGELFF. In DNA, the CDR3 is TGTGCCAGCAGTGAAGTAGCGGGAGTAGTTAACACCGGGGAGCTGTTTTTT.

The chain joins TRBV9 to TRBJ2-1, with a possible D match to TRBD2 (6 bases). The germline gives CDR1 SGDLS, CDR2 YYNGEE. This CDR3 has 16 residues. Between the trimmed V and J ends, which lost 0 bases and 0 bases, there was a span of 10 bases. CDR3 coding DNA: TGTGCCAGCAGCGTAGTGGCGGGAACCTCCTACAATGAGCAGTTCTTC. Translation gives CASSVVAGTSYNEQFF. Supplemented by reference TRBV9 and TRBJ2-1, the full variable domain reads DSGVTQTPKHLITATGQRVTLRCSPRSGDLSVYWYQQSLDQGLQFLIQYYNGEERAKGNILERFSAQQFPDLHSELNLSSLELGDSALYFCASSVVAGTSYNEQFFGPGTRLTVL.

V is TRBV29-1 and J is TRBJ1-4; 12 nucleotides agree with TRBD1. Germline V lookup: CDR1 SQVTM, CDR2 ANQGSEA. CDR3 length equals 14 residues. With 4 bases clipped from V and 5 bases from J, the junction kept 2 bases outside the gene matches. The CDR3 region has the DNA TGCAGCGTTGGGGGGACAGGGGGCAATGAAAAACTGTTTTTT. The encoded protein is CSVGGTGGNEKLFF.

The chain has TRBV5-4 and TRBJ2-1; 7 bases match TRBD2. V lost 4 bases to trimming and J lost 7 bases; unmatched junction nucleotides: 14. From germline, CDR1 is SGHNT and CDR2 YYREEE (reference sequence). This CDR3 comprises 16 residues. CDR3 in DNA: TGTGCCAGCAGCGCCTGGGGGAAGGGACTACGTAATGAGCAGTTCTTC. This encodes CASSAWGKGLRNEQFF.